This TCR beta chain was observed in a study of PD-1 blockade in classical Hodgkin lymphoma. Overall study findings and caveats: By cycle point C4D1, TCR diversity had risen significantly in CD4+ cells (but not CD8+ cells). Similar baseline diversity was found in complete responders and newly diagnosed patients.

Of note for this clone: No antigen is known for it.

Per the germline V gene, CDR1 is MNHEY and CDR2 is SMNVEV (reference sequence). There are 13 residues in the CDR3. V was shortened by 3 bases and J by 3 bases, with 9 bases between the two germline ends. Data came from immunoSEQ multiplex PCR; TCRdb stores just in-frame clones and leaves some out. This sample has about 110,000 clones; roughly nine tenths occur once, and the top ten carry about 20%. All trial patients relapsed after autologous stem cell transplantation. Best responses fell into complete response, partial response or progressive disease. The sequence came from a human donor with classical Hodgkin lymphoma. This chain uses TRBV27 with TRBJ2-7; unclear D gene. Sample: peripheral blood mononuclear cells (PBMCs), taken before the second cycle of nivolumab. CDR3 nucleotides: TGTGCCAGCAGTTTGACACAGAACTACGAGCAGTACTTC. Translating it yields CASSLTQNYEQYF.